This T cell receptor beta chain was recorded in a study of OX40 agonist ivuxolimab in advanced cancers. At the level of the study: Antecedent anti-PD-1, anti-PD-L1 or anti-CTLA-4 therapy was permissible, with roughly 36% having received some. Two cutaneous melanoma patients and one hepatocellular carcinoma patient, three in all, had partial responses. Study observations and caveats: The authors also found low normalized T-cell clonal expansion in some nonresponders. The expanded peripheral T cells' antigen specificity was not determined.

The CDR3 covers 15 residues. The germline V gene encodes CDR1 MNHEY and CDR2 SVGAGI. Trimming took 7 bases from V and 5 from J; bases not matched to a gene: 13. Notes on this clone: No antigen is known for it.

Clones were read by immunoSEQ multiplex PCR, and TCRdb kept only the in-frame ones, dropping some. The table shows under 70,000 clones, with roughly 92% occurring only once. The material sequenced was CD4+ or CD8+ T cells sorted from blood, taken in a trial of the OX40 agonist ivuxolimab. The receptor was isolated from an adult with an advanced solid tumor such as melanoma, head and neck, liver or kidney cancer. The V call is TRBV6-5, the J call TRBJ2-5; 7 bases map to TRBD1. This chain's CDR3 is CASKSYGDSHETQYF. CDR3 bases: TGTGCCAGCAAAAGTTACGGGGACAGTCATGAGACCCAGTACTTC.